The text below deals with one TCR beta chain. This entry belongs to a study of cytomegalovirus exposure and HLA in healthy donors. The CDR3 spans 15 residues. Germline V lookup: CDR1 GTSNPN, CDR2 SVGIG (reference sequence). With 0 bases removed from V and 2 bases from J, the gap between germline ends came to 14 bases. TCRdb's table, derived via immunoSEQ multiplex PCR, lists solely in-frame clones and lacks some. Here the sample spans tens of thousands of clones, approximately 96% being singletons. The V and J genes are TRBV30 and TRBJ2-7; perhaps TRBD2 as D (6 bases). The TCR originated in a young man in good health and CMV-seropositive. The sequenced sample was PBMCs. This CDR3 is CAWSVLGGKTYEQYF. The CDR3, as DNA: TGTGCCTGGAGTGTACTTGGAGGGAAAACCTACGAGCAGTACTTC.